The source of this TCR beta chain is a study of T cell repertoires in cytomegalovirus infection. At the level of the study: Recently described HLA-C-restricted plus well-studied HLA-B-restricted CMV epitopes were used. Public TCR beta signatures indicated both CMV infection and matching HLA type.

With respect to this clonotype: The target antigen is unknown.

Findings of the study overall: Ex vivo, HLA-C-restricted CMV-specific TCR beta clonotypes prevailed over the rest of the response. The study identified carriers of CMV plus the relevant HLA from cumulative public TCR beta family frequency.

The CDR3 is made up of 16 amino acids. CDR1 and CDR2 from the germline V gene are KGHDR and SFDVKD. Deletions cut 3 bases from V and 2 bases from J, with 12 bases between. From the reads, TCRdb called clonotypes with MiXCR, one entry per CDR3 protein. The table lists about 890,000 distinct CDR3 sequences, under 40% of them singletons. The TCR sequence derives from a human donor in good health (CMV status not recorded). Some clones in this sample may be carry-over from other donors' samples. Sequencing was performed on cultured CD8+ T cells from PBMCs, taken from culture after CMV antigen stimulation. The gene calls are TRBV24-1 and TRBJ2-2, with D possibly matching TRBD1 (6 bases). CDR3 bases: TGTGCCACCAGTGATGCCGGGACACGAAACACCGGGGAGCTGTTTTTT. Translating gives CATSDAGTRNTGELFF.